This TCR beta chain was recovered during a study of shared clonotypes between healthy human individuals. In the case of this clone: One junction end disagrees with the germline gene, perhaps due to a read error.

Measured with immunoSEQ multiplex PCR; TCRdb has only the in-frame clones, and not every one. The table includes some 2.1 million clones, roughly 95% detected once. CDR1 and CDR2 (germline): DFQATT, SNEGSKA (reference sequence). CDR3 size: 11 residues. Naive CD8 cells comprised CD45RO-negative, CCR7-positively selected cells, excluding terminally differentiated effector memory CD45RA+ cells. The sequence was collected from a man between 18 and 35 years old in good health. The J gene is TRBJ2-3, the V gene TRBV20-1; D gene uncertain. Sequenced material: naive CD8+ T cells sorted from blood. The CDR3 DNA sequence: TGCAGTGCTGGAGAGGCCGATACGCAGTATTTT. This gives the protein CSAGEADTQYF.